The 10 T cell receptor beta chains below all came from one sample that was sequenced in a study of blood T cell repertoires in COVID-19. Libraries were prepared by immunoSEQ multiplex PCR; TCRdb keeps only in-frame clonotypes and omits some of them. The sample consists of fewer than 300,000 clones, about 83% of them appearing once. Material for sequencing was peripheral blood. These receptors were taken from a woman in her forties or fifties who had recovered from COVID-19.

V and J are TRBV25-1 and TRBJ1-2; weak D call: TRBD1 (5 bases). From germline, CDR1 is MGHDK and CDR2 SYGVNS. V was clipped by 3 bases and J by 8 bases, with 13 bases between them. This CDR3 spans 13 amino acids. The CDR3 loop is CASSEGPAWGYTF. DNA for the CDR3: TGTGCCAGCAGTGAGGGGCCCGCTTGGGGCTACACCTTC.

This clone showed up just a few times. The chain carries TRBV28 and TRBJ1-6; 10 nucleotides agree with TRBD1. Germline lookup yields CDR1 MDHEN and CDR2 SYDVKM. Unmatched junction bases numbered 8, after V lost 5 bases and J lost 1 base. The CDR3 has 18 residues. CDR3: CASSALDRGPSYNSPLHF. CDR3 bases: TGTGCCAGCAGTGCATTAGACAGGGGGCCATCCTATAATTCACCCCTCCACTTT.

This clone was recorded only once. V gene TRBV19 combines with J gene TRBJ1-4; TRBD1 agrees at 7 bases. This CDR3 is 15 amino acids long. Germline V gene sequence: CDR1 LNHDA, CDR2 SQIVND (reference sequence). V dropped 2 bases and J dropped 7; count of bases not matched to a gene: 7. CDR3 amino acids: CASSISRQGGEKLFF. The CDR3 DNA is TGTGCCAGTAGTATATCCCGACAGGGAGGTGAAAAACTGTTTTTT.

The CDR3 sequence is CASSQDRWQPQHF. The CDR3 bases are TGCGCCAGCAGCCAAGACAGGTGGCAGCCCCAGCATTTT. The chain links TRBV4-3 to TRBJ1-5; D is unclear. This CDR3 contains 13 residues. V was trimmed by 0 bases and J by 7 bases, leaving 7 bases between them. Germline lookup yields CDR1 LGHNA and CDR2 YSLEER.

V is TRBV11-2 and J is TRBJ1-2; 7 positions agree with TRBD1. Looked up from germline, CDR1 is SGHAT and CDR2 is FQNNGV. This CDR3 has 15 amino acids. The junction had 12 bases not matched to a gene; V was cut back by 3 bases and J by 8 bases. The CDR3 DNA follows: TGTGCCAGCAGCTTTAACATACAGGGGTCGGTCGGCTACACCTTC. Residues: CASSFNIQGSVGYTF.

The chain employs TRBV19 and TRBJ2-2, with TRBD2 matching 16 bases. V was clipped by 5 bases and J by 1 base; unmatched bases: 4. Germline-derived CDR1 and CDR2 are LNHDA and SQIVND (reference sequence). The CDR3 spans 18 residues. CDR3 in amino acids: CASSLGLAGGRNTGELFF. The CDR3 DNA reads TGTGCCAGTAGTCTGGGACTAGCGGGAGGGCGGAACACCGGGGAGCTGTTTTTT.

In this sample, this clone turned up a few times. The CDR3 sequence is CASTLQGGELFF. Written as DNA, the CDR3 is TGTGCCAGCACACTACAAGGCGGGGAGCTGTTTTTT. The chain has TRBV28 and TRBJ2-2; D is unresolved. Per the germline V gene, CDR1 is MDHEN and CDR2 is SYDVKM. The CDR3 contains 12 residues. V shed 7 bases and J shed 7 bases, with 10 bases lying between them.

The V and J genes are TRBV13 and TRBJ2-3; possible D gene TRBD1, 5 bases. CDR1 is PRHDT, CDR2 FYEKMQ, per germline (reference sequence). The CDR3 is 16 amino acids. Trimming took off 3 bases at V and 6 bases at J, with 19 bases between the two ends. The CDR3 nucleotides are TGTGCCAGCAGCTTTAGAGACTGGGGCAATCGGGATACGCAGTATTTT. Protein product: CASSFRDWGNRDTQYF.

V is TRBV27 and J is TRBJ2-1, with D possibly matching TRBD1 (6 bases). CDR3 length equals 11 residues. The germline V gene encodes CDR1 MNHEY and CDR2 SMNVEV (reference sequence). The V end was cut by 8 bases, the J end by 8 bases, with 10 bases between. CDR3 in DNA: TGTGCCAGCGGGGGCCCCCATGAGCAGTTCTTC. It specifies CASGGPHEQFF.

The rearrangement joins TRBV5-1 to TRBJ2-7; D is perhaps TRBD2 (6 bases). V dropped 1 base and J dropped 0 bases, with 35 bases sitting between them. CDR1 and CDR2 from the germline V gene are SGHRS and YFSETQ. The CDR3 spans 23 residues. The CDR3, as DNA: TGCGCCAGCAGCTTGTGGACACAACGGCCAAACAAATGGGGACTTGGGAGCTCCTACGAGCAGTACTTC. This encodes CASSLWTQRPNKWGLGSSYEQYF.